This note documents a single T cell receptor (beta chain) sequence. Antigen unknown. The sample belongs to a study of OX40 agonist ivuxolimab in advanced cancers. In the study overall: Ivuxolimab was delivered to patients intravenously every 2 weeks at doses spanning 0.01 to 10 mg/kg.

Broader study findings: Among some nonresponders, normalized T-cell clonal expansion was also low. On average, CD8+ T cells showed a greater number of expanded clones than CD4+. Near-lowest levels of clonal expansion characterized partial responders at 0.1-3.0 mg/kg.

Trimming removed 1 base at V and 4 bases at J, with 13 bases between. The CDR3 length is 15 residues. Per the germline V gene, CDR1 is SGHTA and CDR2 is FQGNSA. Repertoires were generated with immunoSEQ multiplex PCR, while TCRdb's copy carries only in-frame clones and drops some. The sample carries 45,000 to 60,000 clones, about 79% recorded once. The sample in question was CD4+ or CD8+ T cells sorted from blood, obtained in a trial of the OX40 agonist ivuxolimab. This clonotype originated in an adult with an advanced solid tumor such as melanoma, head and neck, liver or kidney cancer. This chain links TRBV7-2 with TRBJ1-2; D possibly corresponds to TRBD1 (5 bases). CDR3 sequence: CASSLGTRDVYGYTF. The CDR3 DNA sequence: TGTGCCAGCAGCTTAGGGACCAGGGACGTCTATGGCTACACCTTC.